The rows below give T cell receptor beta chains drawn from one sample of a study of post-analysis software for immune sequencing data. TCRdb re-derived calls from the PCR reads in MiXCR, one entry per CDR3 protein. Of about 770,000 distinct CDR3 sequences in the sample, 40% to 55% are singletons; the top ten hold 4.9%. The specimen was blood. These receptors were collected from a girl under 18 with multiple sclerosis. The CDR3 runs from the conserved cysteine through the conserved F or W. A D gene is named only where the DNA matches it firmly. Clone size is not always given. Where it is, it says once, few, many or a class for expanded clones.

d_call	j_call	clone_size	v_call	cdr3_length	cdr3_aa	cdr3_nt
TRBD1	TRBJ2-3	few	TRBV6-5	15	CASREDRVVTDTQYF	TGTGCCAGCAGGGAGGACAGGGTTGTCACAGATACGCAGTATTTT
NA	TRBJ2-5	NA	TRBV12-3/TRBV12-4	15	CASSLARPTQETQYF	TGTGCCAGCAGTTTGGCCCGACCGACCCAAGAGACCCAGTACTTC
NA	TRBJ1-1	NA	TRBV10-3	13	CAISPRMNTEAFF	TGTGCCATCAGCCCCCGGATGAACACTGAAGCTTTCTTT
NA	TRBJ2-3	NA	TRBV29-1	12	CSVDPIPDTQYF	TGCAGCGTTGATCCCATCCCGGATACGCAGTATTTT
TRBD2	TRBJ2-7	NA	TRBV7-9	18	CASSPSQLAGVGRYEQYF	TGTGCCAGCAGCCCCTCCCAACTAGCGGGAGTCGGCCGCTACGAGCAGTACTTC
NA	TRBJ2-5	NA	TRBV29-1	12	CSVVTGQETQYF	TGCAGCGTTGTGACAGGACAAGAGACCCAGTACTTC
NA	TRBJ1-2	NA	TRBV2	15	CASSDRRISNYGYTF	TGTGCCAGCAGTGATAGGCGGATTTCTAACTATGGCTACACCTTC
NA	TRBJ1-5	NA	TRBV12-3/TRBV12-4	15	CASSQQGGGNQPQHF	TGTGCCAGCAGTCAACAGGGAGGGGGAAATCAGCCCCAGCATTTT
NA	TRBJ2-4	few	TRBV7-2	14	CASSLEVGRNIQYF	TGTGCCAGCAGCTTAGAGGTGGGCCGGAACATTCAGTACTTC
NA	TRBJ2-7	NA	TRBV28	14	CASSSSHVAYEQYF	TGTGCCAGCAGTTCCTCACACGTGGCCTACGAGCAGTACTTC